Listed here are 21 T cell receptor beta chains from one sample, sequenced in a study of CD8 T cells in Susac syndrome (dated by TCRdb to between 2019 and 2020). The library relied on the immunoSEQ multiplex PCR assay. RNA was extracted using the RNeasy kit, and roughly 0.5 to 1 microgram was reverse transcribed with random hexamers. TCRdb reanalyzed the raw reads on its own, using fastp at Q25 for trimming and MiXCR for clone calling, and kept in-frame beta chains. Each entry merges the rows of one CDR3 protein and shows their most common DNA and genes. The sample profile shows 150,000 or so distinct CDR3 sequences; 95% of them were found once. The ten biggest clones cover more than 0.11% of the sample. The sequenced sample was CD4+ T cells from PBMCs. The receptors shown here come from a human donor with Susac syndrome.

The chain carries TRBV20-1 and TRBJ2-7; D may be TRBD2 (6 bases). The germline V gene has CDR1 DFQATT and CDR2 SNEGSKA (reference sequence). V was shortened by 6 bases and J by 1 base, with 25 bases between the two germline ends. CDR3 length: 17 residues. As DNA, the CDR3 is TGCAGTGCAAACGGCGGGCAGGTGCGGGAACTTTCCTACGAGCAGTACTTC. Its translation is CSANGGQVRELSYEQYF.

The gene calls are TRBV5-6 and TRBJ1-2; weak D call: TRBD1 (6 bases). There are 14 residues in the CDR3. Per germline, CDR1 SGHDT and CDR2 YYEEEE. Trimming took 4 bases from V and 0 from J, leaving 10 bases between them. Here the CDR3 DNA reads TGTGCCAGCAGCCCTGGGACACCTAACTATGGCTACACCTTC. This translates into CASSPGTPNYGYTF.

The chain combines TRBV4-1 with TRBJ1-2; 9 nucleotides agree with TRBD1. This CDR3 contains 16 residues. CDR1 and CDR2 (germline): MGHRA, YSYEKL. Unmatched junction bases numbered 5, after V lost 3 bases and J lost 0 bases. As DNA, the CDR3 is TGCGCCAGCAGCCAGCCTTACAGGGGGCCTAACTATGGCTACACCTTC. Encoded protein: CASSQPYRGPNYGYTF.

This chain connects TRBV30 to TRBJ1-1, with 7 bases identical to TRBD1. The CDR3 is 15 amino acids. With 0 bases clipped from V and 4 bases from J, the junction kept 8 bases outside the gene matches. In germline, CDR1 is GTSNPN, CDR2 SVGIG (reference sequence). The CDR3 region has the DNA TGTGCCTGGAGTGTATCTAGACAGGGAGGCACTGAAGCTTTCTTT. Its protein product is CAWSVSRQGGTEAFF.

This chain uses TRBV3-1 with TRBJ2-1; D is undetermined. CDR1 LGHDT and CDR2 YNNKEL come from the germline V gene (reference sequence). Trimming left V 3 bases short and J 0 bases short, with 30 bases between. The CDR3 runs to 22 residues. CDR3 DNA sequence: TGTGCCAGCAGCCAGCTCTCATCGGGCTCACGCTCGTTCGGTAACTCCTACAATGAGCAGTTCTTC. Its translation: CASSQLSSGSRSFGNSYNEQFF.

The V call is TRBV6-1, the J call TRBJ2-1, with TRBD2 as a possible D gene (5 bases). This CDR3 region has 13 residues. V was trimmed by 8 bases and J by 5 bases, leaving 13 bases between them. Germline CDR1 reads MNHNS; CDR2 reads SASEGT. The DNA of the CDR3 is TGTGCCAGCGAGCTGGGAGTCAACAATGAGCAGTTCTTC. Translating it yields CASELGVNNEQFF.

The chain uses TRBV28 and TRBJ2-3; D unresolved. The CDR3 has 14 residues. V lost 1 base, J lost 0 bases, and 5 bases lay in between. Germline V lookup: CDR1 MDHEN, CDR2 SYDVKM. CDR3 protein: CASSLFPSTDTQYF. CDR3 sequence (DNA): TGTGCCAGCAGTTTATTTCCAAGCACAGATACGCAGTATTTT.

The chain is built from TRBV9 and TRBJ2-7, with a tentative D call TRBD2 (6 bases). This CDR3 contains 13 residues. Germline lookup yields CDR1 SGDLS and CDR2 YYNGEE. Trimming stripped 2 bases from V and 6 bases from J, with 12 bases between. CDR3 region: CASSVGGRSEQYF. The CDR3 DNA sequence: TGTGCCAGCAGCGTCGGAGGGCGAAGCGAGCAGTACTTC.

The chain has TRBV20-1 and TRBJ1-1; TRBD1 matches 9 bases. The V gene end was trimmed by 0 bases and the J gene end by 4 bases; junction bases not matched to a gene: 9. The CDR3 runs to 16 residues. The germline V gene has CDR1 DFQATT and CDR2 SNEGSKA (reference sequence). The CDR3 DNA sequence: TGCAGTGCTAGAGACCCCGGACAGGGGAGGGGCACTGAAGCTTTCTTT. It yields the protein CSARDPGQGRGTEAFF.

V is TRBV7-2 and J is TRBJ2-7; 10 bases agree with TRBD2. Germline CDR1 is SGHTA and CDR2 is FQGNSA. The CDR3 length is 14 residues. V shed 5 bases and J 7 bases; nucleotides not matched to a gene: 8. The CDR3 here is CASSAQPGLAEQYF. The CDR3 nucleotides are TGTGCCAGCAGCGCGCAACCGGGACTAGCGGAGCAGTACTTC.

This clonotype has only one observation. The rearrangement uses TRBV4-3 and TRBJ2-3; 10 nucleotides match TRBD2. V dropped 0 bases and J dropped 6; count of bases not matched to a gene: 6. CDR1 is LGHNA and CDR2 is YSLEER in the germline V gene. The CDR3 has 16 amino acids. This CDR3 reads CASSQEGLAGADTQYF. As DNA, the CDR3 is TGCGCCAGCAGCCAAGAAGGTCTAGCGGGAGCGGATACGCAGTATTTT.

The V gene is TRBV7-9, the J gene TRBJ2-1, with 10 bases fitting TRBD2. J lost 0 bases, V lost 5 bases, and 13 bases had no gene match. Germline assignment: CDR1 SEHNR and CDR2 FQNEAQ (reference sequence). CDR3 size: 19 residues. CDR3 DNA: TGTGCCAGCAGCGCGCACGGGGGTCTAGCGGGGGTCTCCTACAATGAGCAGTTCTTC. Protein: CASSAHGGLAGVSYNEQFF.

V gene TRBV20-1 combines with J gene TRBJ2-7; D remains ambiguous. The CDR3 totals 10 residues. The germline gives CDR1 DFQATT, CDR2 SNEGSKA (reference sequence). V lost 2 bases and J lost 8, with 7 bases in between. CDR3 sequence (DNA): TGCAGTGCTAGACTCCAACAGCAGTACTTC. This gives the protein CSARLQQQYF.

V gene TRBV3-1 combines with J gene TRBJ1-1; no reliable D call. Trimming shortened V by 0 bases and J by 11 bases, and 13 bases separated the two germline ends. Germline CDR1 and CDR2: LGHDT and YNNKEL (reference sequence). The CDR3 is 13 amino acids. CDR3 coding DNA: TGTGCCAGCAGCCAAGATGGAGAACGAGGGGCTTTCTTT. Translated: CASSQDGERGAFF. The whole variable domain, remainder taken from reference TRBV3-1 and TRBJ1-1, is DTAVSQTPKYLVTQMGNDKSIKCEQNLGHDTMYWYKQDSKKFLKIMFSYNNKELIINETVPNRFSPKSPDKAHLNLHINSLELGDSAVYFCASSQDGERGAFFGQGTRLTVV.

This chain links TRBV20-1 with TRBJ2-4; D might be TRBD1 (6 bases). V was shortened by 3 bases and J by 0 bases, with 12 bases between the two germline ends. The CDR3 is 15 residues long. CDR1 is DFQATT and CDR2 is SNEGSKA in the germline V gene (reference sequence). CDR3 nucleotide sequence: TGCAGTGCTAGCGGACAGCGTCTAGCCAAAAACATTCAGTACTTC. It yields the protein CSASGQRLAKNIQYF.

The genes are TRBV30 and TRBJ1-5; no reliable D call. Trimming shortened V by 0 bases and J by 2 bases, and 8 bases separated the two germline ends. Germline V lookup: CDR1 GTSNPN, CDR2 SVGIG (reference sequence). This CDR3 contains 14 residues. Written as DNA, the CDR3 is TGTGCCTGGAGTGTAGTGGCAGGCAATCAGCCCCAGCATTTT. Translated: CAWSVVAGNQPQHF.

The chain has TRBV4-1 and TRBJ1-2; the match to TRBD1 covers 7 bases. Trimming cost V 3 bases and J 5 bases; bases outside gene matches: 9. Germline V gene data show CDR1 as MGHRA and CDR2 as YSYEKL. This CDR3 region has 15 residues. This chain's CDR3 is CASSQSGTVPYGYTF. The CDR3 DNA sequence: TGCGCCAGCAGCCAGTCCGGGACAGTACCTTATGGCTACACCTTC.

V and J are TRBV29-1 and TRBJ2-3; D possibly uses TRBD1 or TRBD2 (5 bases each). Trimming removed 4 bases at V and 0 bases at J, with 20 bases between. This CDR3 has 17 residues. The germline CDR1 and CDR2 sequences are SQVTM and ANQGSEA. The CDR3 region is CSVVRPGPQRSTDTQYF. The CDR3 region has the DNA TGCAGCGTTGTTCGTCCGGGGCCACAGAGGAGCACAGATACGCAGTATTTT.

The chain recombines TRBV4-2 with TRBJ1-3, with D possibly matching TRBD1 (6 bases). Germline V lookup: CDR1 LGHNA, CDR2 YNFKEQ. Between the trimmed V and J ends, which lost 4 bases and 4 bases, there was a span of 17 bases. This CDR3 is built from 16 residues. The CDR3 bases are TGTGCCAGCAGCCTGACCTACAGGGACGGAGGAAACACCATATATTTT. It encodes CASSLTYRDGGNTIYF.

This chain connects TRBV29-1 to TRBJ1-1, with unresolved D. Germline CDR1 and CDR2: SQVTM and ANQGSEA. Trimming left V 6 bases short and J 2 bases short, with 16 bases between. The CDR3 is 14 residues long. The chain's CDR3 is CSVTGRWANTEAFF. CDR3 in DNA: TGCAGCGTGACCGGTCGATGGGCAAACACTGAAGCTTTCTTT.

The chain uses TRBV7-9 and TRBJ2-5; a possible D gene is TRBD2 (6 bases). The CDR3 has 14 amino acids. V lost 6 bases, J lost 7 bases, and 18 bases lay in between. Looked up from germline, CDR1 is SEHNR and CDR2 is FQNEAQ (reference sequence). CDR3 in DNA: TGTGCCAGCAGTTGGGACGGAACCGGGGGGACCCAGTACTTC. Its translation is CASSWDGTGGTQYF.